The rows below give T cell receptor beta chains drawn from one sample of a study of post-analysis software for immune sequencing data. TCRdb fed the PCR reads into MiXCR, producing one record per CDR3 protein. The sample shows roughly 800,000 distinct CDR3 sequences, more than 45% of them seen only once. Source material: blood. These receptors were obtained from a girl between 10 and 17 years old with multiple sclerosis. The CDR3 runs from the conserved cysteine through the conserved F or W. A D gene is named only where the DNA matches it firmly. Some rows mark clone size as missing; the rest say once, few, many or name a class of expanded clone.

d_call	v_call	clone_size	j_call	cdr3_nt	cdr3_aa
TRBD1	TRBV6-2/TRBV6-3	.	TRBJ2-5	TGTGCCCGCCGGGACAGGAAAGAGACCCAGTACTTC	CARRDRKETQYF
TRBD1	TRBV9	.	TRBJ2-5	TGTGCCAGCAGCGCCGGACAGGGGAGGGAGACCCAGTACTTC	CASSAGQGRETQYF
TRBD1	TRBV20-1	few	TRBJ1-2	TGCAGTGCTAGTGGGGACAGGGGTTGGTCTAACTATGGCTACACCTTC	CSASGDRGWSNYGYTF
.	TRBV11-1	.	TRBJ1-1	TGTGCCAGCAGAACTGACCAAGGGACCACTGAAGCTTTCTTT	CASRTDQGTTEAFF
TRBD1	TRBV5-6	.	TRBJ2-5	TGTGCCAGCAGCTTGAGGACAGGGGGGTTGCAGACCCAGTACTTC	CASSLRTGGLQTQYF
.	TRBV6-1	.	TRBJ2-7	TGTGCCAGCAGGGCCGGACGGACGCCACAGTACTTC	CASRAGRTPQYF
TRBD1	TRBV12-3/TRBV12-4	.	TRBJ2-3	TGTGCCAGCAGTTTCGGGACAGAGAGCGCAGATACGCAGTATTTT	CASSFGTESADTQYF
.	TRBV13	.	TRBJ2-3	TGTGCCAGCAGCCGGGGTGGGGGCGCGACAGATACGCAGTATTTT	CASSRGGGATDTQYF
TRBD2	TRBV7-9	.	TRBJ2-5	TGTGCCAGCAGCTGGTCGGGACTAAAAGAGACCCAGTACTTC	CASSWSGLKETQYF
.	TRBV6-5	.	TRBJ1-1	TGTGCCAGCAGACGAAGAGTAAGGCCGAGGGACACTGAAGCTTTCTTT	CASRRRVRPRDTEAFF
.	TRBV29-1	.	TRBJ2-5	TGCAGCGTTGAAGGGACGGACCTCCCAGAGACCCAGTACTTC	CSVEGTDLPETQYF
TRBD2	TRBV20-1	.	TRBJ2-5	TGCAGTGCTAGAGTTAGACTAGCTCAAGAGACCCAGTACTTC	CSARVRLAQETQYF
.	TRBV6-1	.	TRBJ2-1	TGTGCCAGCATTGAGGCCCCGGCCAATGAGCAGTTCTTC	CASIEAPANEQFF
TRBD2	TRBV27	.	TRBJ2-7	TGTGCCAGCAGGCGGACTAGCGGGAGGGATTTCTACGAGCAGTACTTC	CASRRTSGRDFYEQYF
.	TRBV5-1	many	TRBJ2-7	TGTGCCAGCAGCTTAACGGAGAGCTCCTACGAGCAGTACTTC	CASSLTESSYEQYF
.	TRBV20-1	few	TRBJ2-6	TGCAGTGCGATAAGCAGGGCTACTGGGGCCAACGTCCTGACTTTC	CSAISRATGANVLTF
.	TRBV5-5	.	TRBJ2-3	TGTGCCAGCAGCTCACCCGAGGGGTTGCGCACAGATACGCAGTATTTT	CASSSPEGLRTDTQYF
.	TRBV6-5	.	TRBJ1-2	TGTGCCAGCAGTTACACGACAGGAGGGTATGGCTACACCTTC	CASSYTTGGYGYTF
.	TRBV6-1	few	TRBJ2-3	TGTGCCAGCGAGGACTTCCTAGATACGCAGTATTTT	CASEDFLDTQYF
.	TRBV12-3/TRBV12-4	.	TRBJ2-1	TGTGCCAGCAGGCCCTCCGGGGGCTTAAATGAGCAGTTCTTC	CASRPSGGLNEQFF